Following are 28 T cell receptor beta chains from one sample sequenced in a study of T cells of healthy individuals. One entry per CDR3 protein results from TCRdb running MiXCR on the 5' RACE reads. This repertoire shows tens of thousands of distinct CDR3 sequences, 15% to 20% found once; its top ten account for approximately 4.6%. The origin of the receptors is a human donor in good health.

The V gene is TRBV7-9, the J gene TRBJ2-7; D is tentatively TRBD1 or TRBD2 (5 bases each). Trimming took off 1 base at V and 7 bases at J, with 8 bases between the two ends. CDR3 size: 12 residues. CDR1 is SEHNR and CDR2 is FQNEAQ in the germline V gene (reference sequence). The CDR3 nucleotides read TGTGCCAGCAGCTTAGGGGGCGGGGAGCAGTACTTC. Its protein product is CASSLGGGEQYF.

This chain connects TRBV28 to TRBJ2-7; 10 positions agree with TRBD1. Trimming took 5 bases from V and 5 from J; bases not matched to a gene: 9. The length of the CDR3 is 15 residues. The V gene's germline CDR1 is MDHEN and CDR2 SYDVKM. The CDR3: CASSKPGQGLDEQYF. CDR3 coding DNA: TGTGCCAGCAGTAAACCGGGACAGGGGCTGGACGAGCAGTACTTC. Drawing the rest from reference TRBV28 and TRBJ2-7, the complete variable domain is DVKVTQSSRYLVKRTGEKVFLECVQDMDHENMFWYRQDPGLGLRLIYFSYDVKMKEKGDIPEGYSVSREKKERFSLILESASTNQTSMYLCASSKPGQGLDEQYFGPGTRLTVT.

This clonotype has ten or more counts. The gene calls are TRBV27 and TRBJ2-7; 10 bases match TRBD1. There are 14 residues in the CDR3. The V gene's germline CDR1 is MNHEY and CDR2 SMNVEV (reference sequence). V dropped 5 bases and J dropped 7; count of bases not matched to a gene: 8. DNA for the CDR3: TGTGCCAGCAGTCCAGGGACAGGGGTGGAGGAGCAGTACTTC. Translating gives CASSPGTGVEEQYF.

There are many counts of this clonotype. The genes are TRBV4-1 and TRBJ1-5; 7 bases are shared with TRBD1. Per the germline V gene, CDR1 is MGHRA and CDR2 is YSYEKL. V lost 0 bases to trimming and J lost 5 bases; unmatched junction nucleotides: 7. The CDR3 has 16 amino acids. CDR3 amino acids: CASSQDGRGTYQPQHF. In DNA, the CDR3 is TGCGCCAGCAGCCAAGATGGCAGGGGGACGTATCAGCCCCAGCATTTT.

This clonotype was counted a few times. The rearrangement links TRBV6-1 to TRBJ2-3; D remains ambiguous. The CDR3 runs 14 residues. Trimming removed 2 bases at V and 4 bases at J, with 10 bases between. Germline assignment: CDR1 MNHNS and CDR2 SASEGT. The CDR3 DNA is TGTGCCAGCAGTGAATCGGGCTTGGCAGATACGCAGTATTTT. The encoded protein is CASSESGLADTQYF.

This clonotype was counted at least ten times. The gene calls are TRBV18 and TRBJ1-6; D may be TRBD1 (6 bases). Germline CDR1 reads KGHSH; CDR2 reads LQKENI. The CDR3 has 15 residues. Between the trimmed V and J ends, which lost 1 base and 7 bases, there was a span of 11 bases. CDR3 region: CASSPRQDKNSPLHF. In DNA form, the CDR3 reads TGTGCCAGCTCACCACGACAGGACAAAAATTCACCCCTCCACTTT.

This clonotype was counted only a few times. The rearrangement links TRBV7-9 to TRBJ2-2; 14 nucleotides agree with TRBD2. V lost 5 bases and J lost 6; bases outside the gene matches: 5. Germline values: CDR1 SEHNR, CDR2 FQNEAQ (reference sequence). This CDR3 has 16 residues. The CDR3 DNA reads TGTGCCAGCAGCCCCGGGACTAGCGGGGGACCCGGGGAGCTGTTTTTT. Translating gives CASSPGTSGGPGELFF. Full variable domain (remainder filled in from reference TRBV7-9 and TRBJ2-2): DTGVSQNPRHKITKRGQNVTFRCDPISEHNRLYWYRQTLGQGPEFLTYFQNEAQLEKSRLLSDRFSAERPKGSFSTLEIQRTEQGDSAMYLCASSPGTSGGPGELFFGEGSRLTVL.

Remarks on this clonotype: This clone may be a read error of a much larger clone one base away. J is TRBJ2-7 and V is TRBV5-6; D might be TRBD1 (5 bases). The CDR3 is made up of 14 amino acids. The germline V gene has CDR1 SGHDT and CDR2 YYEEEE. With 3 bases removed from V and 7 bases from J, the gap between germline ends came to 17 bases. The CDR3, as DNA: TGTGCCAGCAGCTCTCAGGACACAATGGGTGAGCAGTACTTC. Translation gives CASSSQDTMGEQYF.

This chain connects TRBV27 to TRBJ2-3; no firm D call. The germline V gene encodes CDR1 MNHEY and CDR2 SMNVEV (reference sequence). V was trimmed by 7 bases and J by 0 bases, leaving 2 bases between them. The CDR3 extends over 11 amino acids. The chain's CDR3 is CASKSTDTQYF. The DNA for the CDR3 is TGTGCCAGCAAGAGCACAGATACGCAGTATTTT.

In DNA form, the CDR3 reads TGTGCCAGCAGGGGAGACGGCAATGAGCAGTTCTTC. Translated: CASRGDGNEQFF. The V gene is TRBV12-3 or TRBV12-4, the J gene TRBJ2-1; TRBD2 is a possible D gene (5 bases). The CDR3 loop spans 12 amino acids. V was pared by 6 bases and J by 6 bases, with 9 bases between.

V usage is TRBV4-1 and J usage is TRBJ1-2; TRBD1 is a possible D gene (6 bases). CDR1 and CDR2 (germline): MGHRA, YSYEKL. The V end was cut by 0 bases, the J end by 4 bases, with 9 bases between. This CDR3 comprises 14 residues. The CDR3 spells CASSQDRDTYGYTF. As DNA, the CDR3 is TGCGCCAGCAGCCAAGACCGGGACACCTATGGCTACACCTTC.

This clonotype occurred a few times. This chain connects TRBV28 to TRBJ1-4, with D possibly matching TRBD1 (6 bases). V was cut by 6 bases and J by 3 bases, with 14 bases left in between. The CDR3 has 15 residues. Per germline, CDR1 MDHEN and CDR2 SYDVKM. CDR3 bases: TGTGCCAGCAGCGCGCAGGGGCCGGCTAATGAAAAACTGTTTTTT. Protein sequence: CASSAQGPANEKLFF.

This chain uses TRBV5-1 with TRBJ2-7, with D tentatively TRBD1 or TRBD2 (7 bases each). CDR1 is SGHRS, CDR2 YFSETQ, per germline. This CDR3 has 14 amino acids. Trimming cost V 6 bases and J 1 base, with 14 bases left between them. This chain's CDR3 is CASTQGGGSYEQYF. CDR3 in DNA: TGCGCCAGCACCCAGGGGGGGGGATCCTACGAGCAGTACTTC.

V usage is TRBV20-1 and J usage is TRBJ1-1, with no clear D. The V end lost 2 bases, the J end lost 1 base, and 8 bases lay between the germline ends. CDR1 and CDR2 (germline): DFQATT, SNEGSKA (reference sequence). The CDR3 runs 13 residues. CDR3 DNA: TGCAGTGCTAGATCAGTGGGGAACACTGAAGCTTTCTTT. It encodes CSARSVGNTEAFF.

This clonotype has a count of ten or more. The CDR3 DNA follows: TGCGCCAGCAGCTTGGGGGAGAGCACTGAAGCTTTCTTT. This codes for CASSLGESTEAFF. The chain combines TRBV5-1 with TRBJ1-1; D unresolved. V dropped 0 bases and J dropped 4 bases, with 7 bases sitting between them. Germline V gene data show CDR1 as SGHRS and CDR2 as YFSETQ. The CDR3 runs to 13 residues.

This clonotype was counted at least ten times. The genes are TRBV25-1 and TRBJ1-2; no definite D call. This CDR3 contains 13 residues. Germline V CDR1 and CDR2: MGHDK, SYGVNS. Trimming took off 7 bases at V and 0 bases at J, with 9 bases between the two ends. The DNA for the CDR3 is TGTGCCAGCACCCCGGGCCCTAACTATGGCTACACCTTC. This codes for CASTPGPNYGYTF.

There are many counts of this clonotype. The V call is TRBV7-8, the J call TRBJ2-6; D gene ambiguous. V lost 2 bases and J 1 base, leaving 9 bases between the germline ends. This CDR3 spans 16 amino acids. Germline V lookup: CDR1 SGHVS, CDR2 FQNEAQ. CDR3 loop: CASSLTATSGANVLTF. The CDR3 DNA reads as TGTGCCAGCAGCTTAACAGCCACGTCTGGGGCCAACGTCCTGACTTTC.

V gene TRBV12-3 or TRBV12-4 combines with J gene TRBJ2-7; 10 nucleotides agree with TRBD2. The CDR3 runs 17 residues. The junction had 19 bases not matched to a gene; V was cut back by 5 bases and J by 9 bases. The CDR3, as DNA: TGTGCCAGCAGTACTCCTCGAGCGGGGGGGCCCCGGTTCGGGCAGTACTTC. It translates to CASSTPRAGGPRFGQYF.

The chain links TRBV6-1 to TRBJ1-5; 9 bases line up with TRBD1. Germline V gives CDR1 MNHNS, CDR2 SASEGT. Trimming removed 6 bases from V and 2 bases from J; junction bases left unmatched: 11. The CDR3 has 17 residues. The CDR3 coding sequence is TGTGCCAGCAGGACACCGGGACAGGGAGGTGGCAATCAGCCCCAGCATTTT. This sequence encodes CASRTPGQGGGNQPQHF.

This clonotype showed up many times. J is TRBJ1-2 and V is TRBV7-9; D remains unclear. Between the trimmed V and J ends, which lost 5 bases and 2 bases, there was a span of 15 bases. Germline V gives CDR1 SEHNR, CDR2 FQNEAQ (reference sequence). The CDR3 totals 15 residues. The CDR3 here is CASSLGLGGNYGYTF. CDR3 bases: TGTGCCAGCAGCCTAGGGTTGGGCGGGAACTATGGCTACACCTTC.

The CDR3 nucleotides are TGTGCCACCAGCACCCGAGACAGGGGTGGGACAGATACGCAGTATTTT. It yields the protein CATSTRDRGGTDTQYF. The gene calls are TRBV15 and TRBJ2-3, with 8 bases aligning to TRBD1. CDR3 length: 16 residues. CDR1 LNHNV and CDR2 YYDKDF come from the germline V gene (reference sequence). V dropped 4 bases and J dropped 3; count of bases not matched to a gene: 9.

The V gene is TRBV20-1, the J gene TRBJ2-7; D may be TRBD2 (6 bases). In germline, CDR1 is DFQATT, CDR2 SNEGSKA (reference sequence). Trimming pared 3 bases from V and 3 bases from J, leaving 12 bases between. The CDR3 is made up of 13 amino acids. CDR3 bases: TGCAGTGCTAGCCTGCGGCGGGGCTACGAGCAGTACTTC. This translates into CSASLRRGYEQYF.

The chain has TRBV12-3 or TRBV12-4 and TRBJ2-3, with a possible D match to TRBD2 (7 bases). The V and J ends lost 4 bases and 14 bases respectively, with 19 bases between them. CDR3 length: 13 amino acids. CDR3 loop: CASSSLHREGRYF. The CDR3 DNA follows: TGTGCCAGCAGTTCACTACACAGGGAGGGAAGGTATTTT.

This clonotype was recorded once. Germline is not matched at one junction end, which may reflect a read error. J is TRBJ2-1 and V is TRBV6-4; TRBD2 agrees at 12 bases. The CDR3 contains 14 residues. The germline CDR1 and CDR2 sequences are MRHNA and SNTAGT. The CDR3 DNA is TGTGCTAGCAGTGAGGGACTAGCGGGCAATGAGCAGTTCTTC. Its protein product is CASSEGLAGNEQFF.

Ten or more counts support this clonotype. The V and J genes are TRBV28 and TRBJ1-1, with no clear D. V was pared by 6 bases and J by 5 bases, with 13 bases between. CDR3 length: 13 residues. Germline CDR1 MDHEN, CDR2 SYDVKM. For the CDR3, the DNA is TGTGCCAGCAGATCGGGAGGGCGAACTGAAGCTTTCTTT. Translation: CASRSGGRTEAFF.

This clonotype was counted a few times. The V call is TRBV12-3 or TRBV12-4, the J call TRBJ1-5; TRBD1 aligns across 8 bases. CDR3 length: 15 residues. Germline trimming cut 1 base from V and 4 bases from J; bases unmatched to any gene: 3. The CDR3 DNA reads TGTGCCAGCAGTTTAGGACAGGGGAATAATCAGCCCCAGCATTTT. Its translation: CASSLGQGNNQPQHF.

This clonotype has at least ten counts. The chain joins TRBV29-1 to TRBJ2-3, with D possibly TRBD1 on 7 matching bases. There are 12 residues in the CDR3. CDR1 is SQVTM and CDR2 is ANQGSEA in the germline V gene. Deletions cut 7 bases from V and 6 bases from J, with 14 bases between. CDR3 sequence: CSGRQGGDTQYF. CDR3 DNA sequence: TGCAGCGGAAGACAGGGAGGCGATACGCAGTATTTT.

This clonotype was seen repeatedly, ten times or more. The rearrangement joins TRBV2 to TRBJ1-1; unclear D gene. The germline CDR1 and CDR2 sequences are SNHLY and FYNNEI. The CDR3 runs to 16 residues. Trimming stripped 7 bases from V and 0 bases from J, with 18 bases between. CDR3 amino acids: CASTVLEGGLNTEAFF. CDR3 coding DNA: TGTGCCAGCACGGTTTTGGAGGGCGGGTTGAACACTGAAGCTTTCTTT.